The 16 T cell receptor beta chains in this list originate from one sample, sequenced in a study of cytomegalovirus exposure and HLA in healthy donors. 13 Jbeta primers and 60 Vbeta primers were used for the PCR. Clones were sequenced by immunoSEQ multiplex PCR, and TCRdb holds only the in-frame ones, with some missing. The sample records approximately 150,000 clones, approximately 84% being singletons. Sequencing used PBMCs. The receptors derive from a man aged 30 to 45 in good health and CMV-seronegative.

This chain links TRBV14 with TRBJ2-3; a possible D gene is TRBD2 (6 bases). The CDR3 consists of 13 residues. V dropped 8 bases and J dropped 2 bases, with 11 bases sitting between them. Looked up from germline, CDR1 is SGHDN and CDR2 is FVKESK. CDR3 loop: CASRGAATDTQYF. The CDR3 nucleotides are TGTGCCAGCCGCGGGGCAGCCACAGATACGCAGTATTTT.

This chain links TRBV27 with TRBJ1-4; D unresolved. The CDR3 runs to 19 residues. The V and J ends lost 0 bases and 4 bases respectively, with 21 bases between them. Germline lookup yields CDR1 MNHEY and CDR2 SMNVEV (reference sequence). Here the CDR3 DNA reads TGTGCCAGCAGTTTATCCTTTTTGAGCGCCGCTAGTATTAATGAAAAACTGTTTTTT. As protein: CASSLSFLSAASINEKLFF.

V gene TRBV4-3 combines with J gene TRBJ2-2, with D maybe TRBD2 (7 bases). CDR3 size: 15 residues. V was clipped by 1 base and J by 7 bases, with 13 bases between them. Germline loops: CDR1 LGHNA, CDR2 YSLEER. CDR3 loop: CASSQGRGGIGELFF. DNA of the CDR3: TGCGCCAGCAGCCAAGGAAGGGGGGGTATCGGGGAGCTGTTTTTT.

This clone turned up a few times. The chain employs TRBV7-6 and TRBJ2-2, with D possibly being TRBD1 (5 bases). Trimming cost V 5 bases and J 0 bases, with 13 bases left between them. Germline-derived CDR1 and CDR2 are SGHVS and FNYEAQ. The length of the CDR3 is 16 residues. CDR3 in DNA: TGTGCCAGCAGCAACCGACAGACCTCGAACACCGGGGAGCTGTTTTTT. The encoded protein is CASSNRQTSNTGELFF.

The J gene is TRBJ1-2, the V gene TRBV2; D gene ambiguous. The CDR3 is made up of 15 amino acids. The germline CDR1 and CDR2 sequences are SNHLY and FYNNEI. V was clipped by 2 bases and J by 4 bases, with 14 bases between them. Here the CDR3 DNA reads TGTGCCAGCAGTGAATGGGCAGTTCACCCCTATGGCTACACCTTC. Amino acid sequence: CASSEWAVHPYGYTF.

The chain carries TRBV5-6 and TRBJ1-5; D ambiguous. Germline CDR1 is SGHDT and CDR2 is YYEEEE. This CDR3 region has 16 residues. Trimming shortened V by 2 bases and J by 1 base, and 13 bases separated the two germline ends. CDR3 in DNA: TGTGCCAGCAGCTTAAACGGGATCGGGAGCAATCAGCCCCAGCATTTT. Its protein product is CASSLNGIGSNQPQHF.

The chain uses TRBV19 and TRBJ1-6, with D unclear. Trimming left V 4 bases short and J 8 bases short, with 9 bases between. The CDR3 is made up of 13 amino acids. Germline V lookup: CDR1 LNHDA, CDR2 SQIVND (reference sequence). CDR3 DNA: TGTGCCAGTAGTACAGACGGGGATTCACCCCTCCACTTT. It yields the protein CASSTDGDSPLHF. The full variable domain, rest sourced from reference TRBV19 and TRBJ1-6, is DGGITQSPKYLFRKEGQNVTLSCEQNLNHDAMYWYRQDPGQGLRLIYYSQIVNDFQKGDIAEGYSVSREKKESFPLTVTSAQKNPTAFYLCASSTDGDSPLHFGNGTRLTVT.

V is TRBV6-8 and J is TRBJ2-6, with TRBD2 matching 8 bases. The germline gives CDR1 MNHGY, CDR2 SAAAGT. The CDR3 is made up of 15 amino acids. J was trimmed by 0 bases and V by 8 bases; bases with no gene match: 3. CDR3 nucleotide sequence: TGTGCCAGCCGGGGGGGGGACTCTGGGGCCAACGTCCTGACTTTC. Its translation: CASRGGDSGANVLTF.

The chain recombines TRBV7-2 with TRBJ2-7, with 7 bases matching TRBD2. The CDR3 length is 15 residues. The V and J ends lost 5 bases and 1 base, in that order; junction bases with no gene match: 8. The germline V gene has CDR1 SGHTA and CDR2 FQGNSA. CDR3 nucleotide sequence: TGTGCCAGCAGCCCGAGCGGGGCCCAATCCTACGAGCAGTACTTC. Translated, it gives CASSPSGAQSYEQYF. The variable domain in full, with the rest retrieved from reference TRBV7-2 and TRBJ2-7, is GAGVSQSPSNKVTEKGKDVELRCDPISGHTALYWYRQSLGQGLEFLIYFQGNSAPDKSGLPSDRFSAERTGGSVSTLTIQRTQQEDSAVYLCASSPSGAQSYEQYFGPGTRLTVT.

CDR3 coding DNA: TGTGCCAGTAGCCCAGGACAGTCCTACGAGCAGTACTTC. It is translated as CASSPGQSYEQYF. The genes are TRBV19 and TRBJ2-7; the D gene is possibly TRBD1 (6 bases). This CDR3 region has 13 residues. CDR1 LNHDA and CDR2 SQIVND come from the germline V gene (reference sequence). V shed 6 bases and J shed 1 base, with 10 bases lying between them.

The chain has TRBV7-2 and TRBJ2-1; TRBD2 matches 9 bases. Per the germline V gene, CDR1 is SGHTA and CDR2 is FQGNSA. The CDR3 length is 15 residues. V dropped 2 bases and J dropped 8; count of bases not matched to a gene: 7. CDR3 loop: CASSLKAGGGYEQFF. CDR3 sequence (DNA): TGTGCCAGCAGCTTAAAGGCGGGAGGGGGGTATGAGCAGTTCTTC.

The CDR3 DNA sequence: TGTGCCAGCAGTGAACTCGCCAGGGCCCTTCGCGAGCAGTACTTC. Protein product: CASSELARALREQYF. The rearrangement links TRBV2 to TRBJ2-5, with a tentative D call TRBD1 (5 bases). The closer fit of TRBJ2-7 to the DNA end suggests the J call may be wrong. This CDR3 has 15 amino acids. Germline V CDR1 and CDR2: SNHLY, FYNNEI.

V is TRBV19 and J is TRBJ2-2, with D possibly being TRBD1 (6 bases). Germline V gene data show CDR1 as LNHDA and CDR2 as SQIVND (reference sequence). The CDR3 contains 15 residues. Trimming stripped 5 bases from V and 2 bases from J, with 12 bases between. The CDR3 DNA reads TGTGCCAGTAGTCCGGGGACAACCAACACCGGGGAGCTGTTTTTT. Residues: CASSPGTTNTGELFF.

Notes on this clone: Other DNA sequences in the same sample also yield this CDR3. The chain combines TRBV5-1 with TRBJ2-3, with 8 bases identical to TRBD2. Germline CDR1 is SGHRS and CDR2 is YFSETQ. CDR3 length equals 14 residues. Unmatched junction bases numbered 9, after V lost 6 bases and J lost 6 bases. The CDR3 loop is CASTRGGSTDTQYF. CDR3 in DNA: TGCGCCAGCACTCGGGGGGGCAGTACTGATACGCAGTATTTT.

The chain links TRBV18 to TRBJ2-5; D possibly corresponds to TRBD1 (6 bases). The CDR3 consists of 14 residues. Trimming removed 6 bases at V and 5 bases at J, with 16 bases between. Per the germline V gene, CDR1 is KGHSH and CDR2 is LQKENI. In DNA form, the CDR3 reads TGTGCCAGCTCCCGCAATTCAGGGGAGGAGACCCAGTACTTC. Protein product: CASSRNSGEETQYF.

The sample holds one count of this clone. The V and J genes are TRBV11-3 and TRBJ1-1, with D uncertain. Germline V gene sequence: CDR1 SGHNT, CDR2 YENEEA. CDR3 length: 14 residues. The V and J ends lost 3 bases and 0 bases respectively, with 8 bases between them. DNA for the CDR3: TGTGCCAGCAGCTTGTCGGGGATGAACACTGAAGCTTTCTTT. This sequence encodes CASSLSGMNTEAFF.